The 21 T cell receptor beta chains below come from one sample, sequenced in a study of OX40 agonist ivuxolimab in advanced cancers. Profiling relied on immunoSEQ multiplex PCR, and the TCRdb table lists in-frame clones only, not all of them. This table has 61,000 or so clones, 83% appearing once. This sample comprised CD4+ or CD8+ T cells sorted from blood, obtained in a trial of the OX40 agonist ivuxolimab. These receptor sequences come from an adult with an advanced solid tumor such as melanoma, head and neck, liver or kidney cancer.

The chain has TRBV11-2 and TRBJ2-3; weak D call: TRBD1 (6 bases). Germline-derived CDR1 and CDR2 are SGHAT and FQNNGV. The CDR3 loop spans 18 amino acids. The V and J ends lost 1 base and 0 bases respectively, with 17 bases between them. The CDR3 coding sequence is TGTGCCAGCAGCTTAGGCGCGGGTGGGACACCCAGCACAGATACGCAGTATTTT. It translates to CASSLGAGGTPSTDTQYF.

CDR3 nucleotides: TGTGCCAGCAGCTTTAAGGCTAGCGGGGCCTACAATGAGCAGTTCTTC. It translates to CASSFKASGAYNEQFF. V usage is TRBV7-9 and J usage is TRBJ2-1; TRBD2 agrees at 9 bases. The CDR3 consists of 16 residues. V shed 3 bases, J shed 2 bases, and the junction held 5 bases outside the gene matches. Germline loops: CDR1 SEHNR, CDR2 FQNEAQ (reference sequence).

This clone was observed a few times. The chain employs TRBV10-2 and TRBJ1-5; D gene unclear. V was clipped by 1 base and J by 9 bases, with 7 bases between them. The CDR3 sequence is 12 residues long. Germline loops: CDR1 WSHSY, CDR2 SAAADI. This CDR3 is CASSELNGPQHF. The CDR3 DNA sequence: TGCGCCAGCAGTGAGTTGAATGGGCCCCAGCATTTT.

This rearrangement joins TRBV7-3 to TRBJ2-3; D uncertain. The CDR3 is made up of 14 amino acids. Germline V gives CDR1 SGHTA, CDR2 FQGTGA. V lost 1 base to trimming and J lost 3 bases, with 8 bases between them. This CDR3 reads CASSLRASTDTQYF. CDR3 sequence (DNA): TGTGCCAGCAGCTTAAGGGCTTCTACAGATACGCAGTATTTT.

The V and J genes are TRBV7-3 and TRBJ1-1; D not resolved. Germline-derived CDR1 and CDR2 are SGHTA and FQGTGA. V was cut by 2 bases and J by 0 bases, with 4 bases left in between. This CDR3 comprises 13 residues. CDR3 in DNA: TGTGCCAGCAGCTTATCCCTGAACACTGAAGCTTTCTTT. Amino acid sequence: CASSLSLNTEAFF.

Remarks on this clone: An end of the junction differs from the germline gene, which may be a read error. The CDR3 sequence is CASSSSSLKTEAFF. The CDR3 DNA reads TGTGCCAGCAGCTCTTCATCCTTGAAGACTGAAGCTTTCTTT. The gene calls are TRBV11-2 and TRBJ1-1; the D is unclear. CDR3 length: 14 amino acids. CDR1 is SGHAT, CDR2 FQNNGV, per germline.

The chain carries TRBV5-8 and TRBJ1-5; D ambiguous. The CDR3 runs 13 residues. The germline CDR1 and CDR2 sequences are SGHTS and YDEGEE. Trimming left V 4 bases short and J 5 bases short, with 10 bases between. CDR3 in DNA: TGTGCCAGCAGCCAGCCGAACCATCAGCCCCAGCATTTT. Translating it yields CASSQPNHQPQHF.

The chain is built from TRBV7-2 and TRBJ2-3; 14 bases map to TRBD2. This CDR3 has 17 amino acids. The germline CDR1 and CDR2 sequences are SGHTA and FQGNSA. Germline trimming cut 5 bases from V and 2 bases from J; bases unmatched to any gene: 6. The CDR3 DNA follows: TGTGCCAGCAGCGTAAGGGGACTAGCGGGGGCCACAGATACGCAGTATTTT. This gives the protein CASSVRGLAGATDTQYF.

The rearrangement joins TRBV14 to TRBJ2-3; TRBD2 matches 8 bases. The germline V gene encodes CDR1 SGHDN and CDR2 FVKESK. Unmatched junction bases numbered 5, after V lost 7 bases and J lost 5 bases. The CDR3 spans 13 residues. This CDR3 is CASTRGAGDTQYF. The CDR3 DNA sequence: TGTGCCAGCACGCGGGGGGCGGGAGATACGCAGTATTTT. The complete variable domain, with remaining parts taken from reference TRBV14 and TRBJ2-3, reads EAGVTQFPSHSVIEKGQTVTLRCDPISGHDNLYWYRRVMGKEIKFLLHFVKESKQDESGMPNNRFLAERTGGTYSTLKVQPAELEDSGVYFCASTRGAGDTQYFGPGTRLTVL.

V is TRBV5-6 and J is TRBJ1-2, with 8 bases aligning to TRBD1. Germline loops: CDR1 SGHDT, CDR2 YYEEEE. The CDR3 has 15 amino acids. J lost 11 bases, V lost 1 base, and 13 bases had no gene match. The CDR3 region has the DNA TGTGCCAGCAGCTTGATAGGGACAGGTAGACCGTGGTACACCTTC. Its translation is CASSLIGTGRPWYTF.

CDR3 region: CASSVQPAVNTEAFF. The CDR3 DNA reads TGTGCCAGCAGCGTACAACCCGCTGTGAACACTGAAGCTTTCTTT. The rearrangement joins TRBV9 to TRBJ1-1; D is undetermined. The V gene lost 1 base and the J gene lost 0 bases, with 10 bases spanning the gap. There are 15 residues in the CDR3. Looked up from germline, CDR1 is SGDLS and CDR2 is YYNGEE. The whole variable domain, remainder taken from reference TRBV9 and TRBJ1-1, is DSGVTQTPKHLITATGQRVTLRCSPRSGDLSVYWYQQSLDQGLQFLIQYYNGEERAKGNILERFSAQQFPDLHSELNLSSLELGDSALYFCASSVQPAVNTEAFFGQGTRLTVV.

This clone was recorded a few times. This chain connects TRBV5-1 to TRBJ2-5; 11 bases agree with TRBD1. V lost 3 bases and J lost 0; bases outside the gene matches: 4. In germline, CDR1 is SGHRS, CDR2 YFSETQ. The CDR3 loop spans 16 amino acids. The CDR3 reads CASSSGTGGYQETQYF. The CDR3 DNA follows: TGCGCCAGCAGCTCCGGGACAGGGGGTTACCAAGAGACCCAGTACTTC.

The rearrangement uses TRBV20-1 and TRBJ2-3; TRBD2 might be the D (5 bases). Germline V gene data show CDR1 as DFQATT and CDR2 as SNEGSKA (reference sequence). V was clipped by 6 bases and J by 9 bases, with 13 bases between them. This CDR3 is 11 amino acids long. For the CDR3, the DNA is TGCAGTGCCCCGACCCCGGGGACGCAGTATTTT. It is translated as CSAPTPGTQYF.

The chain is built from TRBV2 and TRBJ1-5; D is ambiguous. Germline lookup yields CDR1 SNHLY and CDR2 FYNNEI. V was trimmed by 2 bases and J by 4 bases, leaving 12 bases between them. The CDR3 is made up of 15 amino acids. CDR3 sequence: CASSERADQNQPQHF. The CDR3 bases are TGTGCCAGCAGTGAAAGAGCAGACCAAAATCAGCCCCAGCATTTT.

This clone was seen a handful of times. CDR3 coding DNA: TGTGCCACTCAGTCGTCCCGAAGGCAGGGGATTGAGCAGTACTTC. Translation gives CATQSSRRQGIEQYF. The chain employs TRBV6-1 and TRBJ2-7, with D possibly TRBD1 on 6 matching bases. The CDR3 is 15 amino acids. Trimming removed 10 bases from V and 7 bases from J, with 26 bases in between. Germline loops: CDR1 MNHNS, CDR2 SASEGT.

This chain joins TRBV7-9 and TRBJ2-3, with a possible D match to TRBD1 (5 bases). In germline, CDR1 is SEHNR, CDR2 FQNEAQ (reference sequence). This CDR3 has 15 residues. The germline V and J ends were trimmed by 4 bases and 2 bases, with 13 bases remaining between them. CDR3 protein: CASSSQQVSTDTQYF. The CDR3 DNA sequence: TGTGCCAGCAGCTCCCAACAGGTATCCACAGATACGCAGTATTTT.

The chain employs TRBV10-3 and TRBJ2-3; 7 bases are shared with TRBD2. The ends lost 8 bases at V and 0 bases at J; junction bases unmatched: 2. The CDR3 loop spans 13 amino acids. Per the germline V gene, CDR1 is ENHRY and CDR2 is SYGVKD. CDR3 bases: TGTGCCATCCGCGGGGGAAGCACAGATACGCAGTATTTT. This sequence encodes CAIRGGSTDTQYF.

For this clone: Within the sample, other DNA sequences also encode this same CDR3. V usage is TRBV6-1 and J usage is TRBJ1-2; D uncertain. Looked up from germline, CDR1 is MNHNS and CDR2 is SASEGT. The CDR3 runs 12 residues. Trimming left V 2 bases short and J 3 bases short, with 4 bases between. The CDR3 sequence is CASSELDYGYTF. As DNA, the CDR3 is TGTGCCAGCAGTGAACTGGACTATGGCTACACCTTC.

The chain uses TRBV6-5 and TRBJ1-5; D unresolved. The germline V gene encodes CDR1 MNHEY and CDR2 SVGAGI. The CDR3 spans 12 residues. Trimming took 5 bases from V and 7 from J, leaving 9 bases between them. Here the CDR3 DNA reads TGTGCCAGCAGTACCAGTGGGCAGCCCCAGCATTTT. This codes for CASSTSGQPQHF.

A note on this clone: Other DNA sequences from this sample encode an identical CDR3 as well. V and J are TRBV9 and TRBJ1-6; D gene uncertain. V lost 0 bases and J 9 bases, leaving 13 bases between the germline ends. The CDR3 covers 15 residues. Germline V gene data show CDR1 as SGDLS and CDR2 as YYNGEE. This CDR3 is CASSVGGKGLSPLHF. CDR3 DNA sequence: TGTGCCAGCAGCGTAGGAGGGAAAGGGCTTTCACCCCTCCACTTT. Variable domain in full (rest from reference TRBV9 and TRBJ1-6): DSGVTQTPKHLITATGQRVTLRCSPRSGDLSVYWYQQSLDQGLQFLIQYYNGEERAKGNILERFSAQQFPDLHSELNLSSLELGDSALYFCASSVGGKGLSPLHFGNGTRLTVT.

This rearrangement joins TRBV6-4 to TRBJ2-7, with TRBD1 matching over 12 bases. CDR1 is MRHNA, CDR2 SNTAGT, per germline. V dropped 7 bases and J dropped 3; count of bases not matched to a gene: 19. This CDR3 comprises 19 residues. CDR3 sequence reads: CASISSGTGGTREHYEQYF. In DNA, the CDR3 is TGTGCCAGCATTTCTTCCGGGACAGGGGGCACGAGGGAGCACTACGAGCAGTACTTC.